This paragraph reports one T cell receptor beta chain. Data came from immunoSEQ multiplex PCR; TCRdb stores just in-frame clones and leaves some out. The sample shows some 2.1 million clones, over 85% of them seen only once. The source of the sample is a study of shared clonotypes between healthy human individuals. Germline assignment: CDR1 SGHRS and CDR2 YFSETQ. The CDR3 has 13 residues. Trimming took off 4 bases at V and 5 bases at J, with 10 bases between the two ends. The sequenced material came from naive CD4+ T cells sorted from blood. Subset: CD45RA+ positively selected. This chain connects TRBV5-1 to TRBJ1-5; D not certain. This TCR derives from a man aged 18 to 29 in good health. The CDR3 nucleotides read TGCGCCAGCAGCACGGGTCCCGATCAGCCCCAGCATTTT. It is translated as CASSTGPDQPQHF.